The source of this T cell receptor beta chain is a study of human T cells and chemical hapten exposure. As for the study in general: Mostly female patients had alopecia areata, totalis or universalis.

Time point described: pre-sensitization, week 0. This sample's treatment: therapeutic diphenylcyclopropenone sensitization with weekly scalp DPC. General study findings and limits: Sensitizing with DPC caused no change in TCRs above 1 in 1000 frequency. Expanded TCRs grouped into significantly more large CDR3 similarity clusters than controls produced.

This clonotype occurred many times. As yet, its antigen is unknown. Attachment of unique molecular identifiers to individual cDNA molecules was performed in the library. TCRdb called the RACE reads again in MiXCR, with one record for every CDR3 protein. Found here are about 120,000 distinct CDR3 sequences, roughly 14% of them singletons; the top ten hold approximately 2.8%. The material was whole blood, obtained in connection with sensitization to the hapten diphenylcyclopropenone (DPC). The TCR was taken from a woman between 18 and 29 years old with alopecia areata. Some clones in this sample may be carry-over from other donors' samples.

This CDR3 reads CSASLQYSNQPQHF. The CDR3 region has the DNA TGCAGTGCTAGCCTGCAATATAGCAATCAGCCCCAGCATTTT. J is TRBJ1-5 and V is TRBV20-1, with D uncertain. Looked up from germline, CDR1 is DFQATT and CDR2 is SNEGSKA (reference sequence). Trimming shortened V by 3 bases and J by 0 bases, and 9 bases separated the two germline ends. The CDR3 has 14 amino acids.